This TCR beta chain was profiled in a study of T cell changes during pregnancy in multiple sclerosis. In this sample, this clone is medium-sized (0.01 to 0.1%). The V end lost 3 bases, the J end lost 4 bases, and 13 bases lay between the germline ends. The CDR3 is 15 amino acids. Germline CDR1 reads SEHNR; CDR2 reads FQNEAQ (reference sequence). Data came from immunoSEQ multiplex PCR; TCRdb stores just in-frame clones and leaves some out. The sample comprises around 68,000 clones, around 90% of which are singletons, and 0.43% rests with the top ten. The receptor's source is a female donor with multiple sclerosis, enrolled in a pregnancy study. The chain employs TRBV7-9 and TRBJ2-1; maybe TRBD2 (6 bases). This material consisted of CD4+ T cells from peripheral blood mononuclear cells, taken before pregnancy. The CDR3 reads CASSFEGGTYNEQFF. The CDR3 DNA reads TGTGCCAGCAGCTTCGAGGGCGGGACGTACAATGAGCAGTTCTTC.